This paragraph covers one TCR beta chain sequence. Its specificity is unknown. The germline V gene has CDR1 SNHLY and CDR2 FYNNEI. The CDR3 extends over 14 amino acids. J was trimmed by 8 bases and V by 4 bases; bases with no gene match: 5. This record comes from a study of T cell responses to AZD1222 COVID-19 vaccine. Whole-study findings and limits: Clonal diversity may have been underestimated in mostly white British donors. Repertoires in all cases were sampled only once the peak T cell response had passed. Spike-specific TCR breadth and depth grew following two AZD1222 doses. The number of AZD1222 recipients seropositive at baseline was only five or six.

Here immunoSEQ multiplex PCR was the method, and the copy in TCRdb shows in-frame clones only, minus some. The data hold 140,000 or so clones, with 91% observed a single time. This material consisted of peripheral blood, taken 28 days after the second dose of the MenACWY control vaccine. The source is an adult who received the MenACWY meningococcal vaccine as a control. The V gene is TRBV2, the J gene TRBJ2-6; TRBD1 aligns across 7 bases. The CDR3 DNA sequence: TGTGCCAGCAGTGTCCTACAGGGGTCCAACGTCCTGACTTTC. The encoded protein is CASSVLQGSNVLTF. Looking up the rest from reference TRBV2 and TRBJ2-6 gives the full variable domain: EPEVTQTPSHQVTQMGQEVILRCVPISNHLYFYWYRQILGQKVEFLVSFYNNEISEKSEIFDDQFSVERPDGSNFTLKIRSTKLEDSAMYFCASSVLQGSNVLTFGAGSRLTVL.